These 9 T cell receptor beta chains were all obtained from the same sample, sequenced in a study of T cells after yellow fever vaccination. Each CDR3 protein is one row after TCRdb ran MiXCR on the 5' RACE reads. The sample has 510,000 or so distinct CDR3 sequences, around 21% seen once. Sequenced material: PBMCs, taken 15 days after the yellow fever booster vaccination. The source of these receptors is a man in his thirties or forties who received the YFV17D yellow fever vaccine.

In this sample, this clonotype turned up a few times. The V call is TRBV5-5, the J call TRBJ2-1; the D gene is possibly TRBD2 (6 bases). The CDR3 length is 15 residues. Germline CDR1 reads SGHKS; CDR2 reads YYEKEE (reference sequence). Deletions cut 2 bases from V and 3 bases from J, with 12 bases between. The CDR3 loop reads CASSLGLGGYNEQFF. The CDR3 DNA is TGTGCCAGCAGCTTAGGTCTCGGGGGCTACAATGAGCAGTTCTTC.

A few counts support this clonotype. This chain joins TRBV4-3 and TRBJ2-2, with D maybe TRBD1 (5 bases). Trimming pared 4 bases from V and 5 bases from J, leaving 17 bases between. The CDR3 is 16 amino acids. The germline CDR1 and CDR2 sequences are LGHNA and YSLEER. CDR3 in amino acids: CASSLDSSGGTGELFF. Here the CDR3 DNA reads TGCGCCAGCAGCCTCGACAGTTCGGGTGGGACCGGGGAGCTGTTTTTT.

This clonotype was recorded a few times. The V call is TRBV12-3 or TRBV12-4, the J call TRBJ2-2; D unclear. CDR3 length equals 13 residues. V lost 7 bases and J lost 1, with 7 bases in between. CDR3 coding DNA: TGTGCCAGCATCTTCGGGAACACCGGGGAGCTGTTTTTT. Protein sequence: CASIFGNTGELFF.

The chain has TRBV25-1 and TRBJ2-7; TRBD1 aligns across 11 bases. There are 15 residues in the CDR3. CDR1 MGHDK and CDR2 SYGVNS come from the germline V gene. The ends lost 4 bases at V and 3 bases at J; junction bases unmatched: 5. The CDR3 protein is CASSVSGTGGYEQYF. CDR3 nucleotide sequence: TGTGCCAGCAGTGTTTCCGGGACAGGGGGCTACGAGCAGTACTTC.

This clonotype was recorded a few times. J is TRBJ2-2 and V is TRBV15; no reliable D call. The germline V and J ends were trimmed by 1 base and 2 bases, with 5 bases remaining between them. The germline V gene has CDR1 LNHNV and CDR2 YYDKDF (reference sequence). The CDR3 spans 14 residues. CDR3 bases: TGTGCCACCAGCAGAGTTCAAAACACCGGGGAGCTGTTTTTT. Amino acids: CATSRVQNTGELFF.

The chain carries TRBV6-6 and TRBJ2-3; tentatively, D is TRBD2 (5 bases). Germline CDR1 MNHNY, CDR2 SVGAGI (reference sequence). This CDR3 contains 12 residues. V lost 2 bases and J 6 bases, leaving 6 bases between the germline ends. The CDR3 DNA sequence: TGTGCCAGCAGTTACGTAGCGGATACGCAGTATTTT. Its protein product is CASSYVADTQYF.

This clonotype was detected a few times. The chain carries TRBV14 and TRBJ2-1; no firm D call. Germline V lookup: CDR1 SGHDN, CDR2 FVKESK. This CDR3 spans 14 amino acids. The germline V and J ends were trimmed by 6 bases and 7 bases, with 16 bases remaining between them. CDR3 protein: CASSLLGGTNEQFF. The CDR3 DNA reads as TGTGCCAGCAGTCTTCTCGGCGGAACAAATGAGCAGTTCTTC.

The sample holds a few counts of this clonotype. The V gene is TRBV20-1, the J gene TRBJ2-3, with 9 bases matching TRBD1. Germline V CDR1 and CDR2: DFQATT, SNEGSKA (reference sequence). The V segment lost 8 bases and the J segment 1 base; nucleotides outside the gene matches: 13. This CDR3 spans 16 amino acids. CDR3 sequence: CSSPGQGVFGTDTQYF. The CDR3, as DNA: TGCAGTTCCCCGGGACAGGGAGTTTTTGGCACAGATACGCAGTATTTT.

The chain recombines TRBV20-1 with TRBJ2-4; a possible D gene is TRBD2 (6 bases). Germline V lookup: CDR1 DFQATT, CDR2 SNEGSKA (reference sequence). This CDR3 is 14 amino acids long. Trimming took off 1 base at V and 6 bases at J, with 13 bases between the two ends. The CDR3 sequence: CSARAPGGGNIQYF. CDR3 sequence (DNA): TGCAGTGCTAGAGCACCCGGGGGTGGAAACATTCAGTACTTC.